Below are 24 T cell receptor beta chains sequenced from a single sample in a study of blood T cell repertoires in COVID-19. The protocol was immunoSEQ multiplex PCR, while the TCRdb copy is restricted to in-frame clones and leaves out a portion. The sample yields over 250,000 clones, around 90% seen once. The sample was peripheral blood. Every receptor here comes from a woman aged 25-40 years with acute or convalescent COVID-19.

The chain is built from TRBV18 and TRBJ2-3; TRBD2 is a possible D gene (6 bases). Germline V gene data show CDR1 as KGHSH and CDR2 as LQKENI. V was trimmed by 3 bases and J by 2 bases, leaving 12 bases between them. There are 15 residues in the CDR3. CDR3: CASSPPEGPTDTQYF. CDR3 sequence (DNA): TGTGCCAGCTCACCGCCGGAGGGGCCCACAGATACGCAGTATTTT.

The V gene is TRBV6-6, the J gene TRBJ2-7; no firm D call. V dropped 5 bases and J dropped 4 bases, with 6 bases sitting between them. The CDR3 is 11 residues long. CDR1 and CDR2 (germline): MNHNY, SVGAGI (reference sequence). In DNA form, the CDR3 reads TGTGCCAGCAGTCCAAAATACGAGCAGTACTTC. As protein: CASSPKYEQYF.

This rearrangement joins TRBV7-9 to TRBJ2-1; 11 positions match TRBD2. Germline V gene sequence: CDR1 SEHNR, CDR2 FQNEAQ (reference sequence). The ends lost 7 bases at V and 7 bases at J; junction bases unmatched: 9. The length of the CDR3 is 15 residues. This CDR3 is CASTDALAGVNEQFF. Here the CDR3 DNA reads TGTGCCAGCACAGACGCACTAGCGGGAGTGAATGAGCAGTTCTTC.

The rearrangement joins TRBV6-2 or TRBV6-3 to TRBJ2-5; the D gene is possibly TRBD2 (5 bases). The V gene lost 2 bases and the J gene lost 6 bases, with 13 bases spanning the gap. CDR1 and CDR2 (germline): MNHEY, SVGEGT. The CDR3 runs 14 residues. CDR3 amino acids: CASSYEFRRQTQYF. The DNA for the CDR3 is TGTGCCAGCAGTTACGAGTTTAGGAGGCAGACCCAGTACTTC.

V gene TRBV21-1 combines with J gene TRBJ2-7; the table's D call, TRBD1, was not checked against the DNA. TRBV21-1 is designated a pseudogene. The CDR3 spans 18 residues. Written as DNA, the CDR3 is TGTGCCAGCAGCATCACCGACAACGACTGGCTCAGGGTCTACGAGCAGTACTTC. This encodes CASSITDNDWLRVYEQYF.

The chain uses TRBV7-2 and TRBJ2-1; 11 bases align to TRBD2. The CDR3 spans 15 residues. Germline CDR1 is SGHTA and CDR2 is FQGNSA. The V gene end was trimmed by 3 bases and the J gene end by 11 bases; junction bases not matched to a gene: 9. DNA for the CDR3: TGTGCCAGCAGCTTGATCGTAGCGGGAGGGCCCCAGCAGTTCTTC. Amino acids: CASSLIVAGGPQQFF.

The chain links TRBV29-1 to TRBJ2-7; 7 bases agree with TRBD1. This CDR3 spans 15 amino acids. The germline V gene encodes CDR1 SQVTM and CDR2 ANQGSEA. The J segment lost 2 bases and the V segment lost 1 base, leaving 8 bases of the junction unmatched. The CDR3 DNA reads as TGCAGCGTTGAAGGCAAGAGACAGGGTCCCTACGAGCAGTACTTC. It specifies CSVEGKRQGPYEQYF.

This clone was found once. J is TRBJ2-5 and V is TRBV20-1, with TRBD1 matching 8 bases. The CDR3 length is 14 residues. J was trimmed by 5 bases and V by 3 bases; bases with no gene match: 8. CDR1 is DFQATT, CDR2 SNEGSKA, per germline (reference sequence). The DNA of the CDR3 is TGCAGTGCTAGTATGGCAGGGGGCGTTGAGACCCAGTACTTC. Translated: CSASMAGGVETQYF.

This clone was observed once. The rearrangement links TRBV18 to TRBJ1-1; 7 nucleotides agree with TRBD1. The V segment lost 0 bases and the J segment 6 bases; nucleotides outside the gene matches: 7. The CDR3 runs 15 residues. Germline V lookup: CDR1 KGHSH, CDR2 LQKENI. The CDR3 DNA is TGTGCCAGCTCACCACCGAAGGGGGCCAGGGCTGAAGCTTTCTTT. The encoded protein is CASSPPKGARAEAFF.

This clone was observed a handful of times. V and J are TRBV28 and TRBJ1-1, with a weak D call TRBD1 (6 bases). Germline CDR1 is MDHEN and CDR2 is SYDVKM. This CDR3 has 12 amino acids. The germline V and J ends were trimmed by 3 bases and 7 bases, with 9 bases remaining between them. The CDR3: CASSLSRGEAFF. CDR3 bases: TGTGCCAGCAGTTTGAGCAGGGGTGAAGCTTTCTTT.

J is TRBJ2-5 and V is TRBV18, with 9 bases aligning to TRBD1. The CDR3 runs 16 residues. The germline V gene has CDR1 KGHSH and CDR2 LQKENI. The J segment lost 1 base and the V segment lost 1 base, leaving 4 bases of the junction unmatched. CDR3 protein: CASSPLGTGFQETQYF. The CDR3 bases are TGTGCCAGCTCACCACTCGGGACAGGGTTCCAAGAGACCCAGTACTTC.

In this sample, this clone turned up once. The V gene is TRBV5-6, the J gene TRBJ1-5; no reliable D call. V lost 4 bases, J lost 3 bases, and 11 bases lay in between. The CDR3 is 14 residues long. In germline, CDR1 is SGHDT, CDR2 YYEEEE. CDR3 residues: CASSARVYNQPQHF. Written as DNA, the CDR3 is TGTGCCAGCAGCGCACGGGTGTACAATCAGCCCCAGCATTTT.

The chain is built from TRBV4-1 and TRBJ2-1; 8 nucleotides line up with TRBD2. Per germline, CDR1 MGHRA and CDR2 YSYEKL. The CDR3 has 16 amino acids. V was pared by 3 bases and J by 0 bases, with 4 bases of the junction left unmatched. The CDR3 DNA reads TGCGCCAGCAGCCATCCGAGCGGGAGCTCCTACAATGAGCAGTTCTTC. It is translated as CASSHPSGSSYNEQFF.

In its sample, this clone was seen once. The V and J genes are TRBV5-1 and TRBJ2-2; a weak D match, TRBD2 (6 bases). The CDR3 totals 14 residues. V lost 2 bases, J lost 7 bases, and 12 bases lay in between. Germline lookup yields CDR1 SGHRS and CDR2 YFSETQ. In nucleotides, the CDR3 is TGCGCCAGCAGCTTCCGACTAGGGGTCGGGGAGCTGTTTTTT. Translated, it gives CASSFRLGVGELFF. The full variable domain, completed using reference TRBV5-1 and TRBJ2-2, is KAGVTQTPRYLIKTRGQQVTLSCSPISGHRSVSWYQQTPGQGLQFLFEYFSETQRNKGNFPGRFSGRQFSNSRSEMNVSTLELGDSALYLCASSFRLGVGELFFGEGSRLTVL.

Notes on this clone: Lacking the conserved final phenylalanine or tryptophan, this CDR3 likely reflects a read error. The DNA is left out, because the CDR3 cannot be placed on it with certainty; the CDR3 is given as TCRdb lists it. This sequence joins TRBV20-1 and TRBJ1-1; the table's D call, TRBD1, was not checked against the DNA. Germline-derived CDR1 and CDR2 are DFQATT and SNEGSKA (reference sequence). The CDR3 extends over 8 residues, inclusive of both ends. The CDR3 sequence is CSAQPRVI.

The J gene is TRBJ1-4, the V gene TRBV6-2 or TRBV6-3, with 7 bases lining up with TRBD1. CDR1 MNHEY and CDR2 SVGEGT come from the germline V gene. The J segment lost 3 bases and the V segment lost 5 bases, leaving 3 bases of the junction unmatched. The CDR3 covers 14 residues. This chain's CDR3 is CASSPQGSNEKLFF. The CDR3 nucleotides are TGTGCCAGCAGTCCACAGGGGTCTAATGAAAAACTGTTTTTT.

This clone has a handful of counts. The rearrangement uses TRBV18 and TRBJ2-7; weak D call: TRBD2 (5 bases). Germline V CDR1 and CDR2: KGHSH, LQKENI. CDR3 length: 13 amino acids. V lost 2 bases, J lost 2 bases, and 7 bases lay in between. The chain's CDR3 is CASSPTGTYEQYF. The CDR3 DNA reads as TGTGCCAGCTCACCAACGGGGACCTACGAGCAGTACTTC.

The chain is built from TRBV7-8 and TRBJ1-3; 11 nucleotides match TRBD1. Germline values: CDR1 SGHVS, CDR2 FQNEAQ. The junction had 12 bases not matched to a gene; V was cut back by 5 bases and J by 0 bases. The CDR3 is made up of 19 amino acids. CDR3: CASSIRLRTGGFSGNTIYF. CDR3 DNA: TGTGCCAGCAGCATACGACTAAGGACAGGGGGCTTCTCTGGAAACACCATATATTTT.

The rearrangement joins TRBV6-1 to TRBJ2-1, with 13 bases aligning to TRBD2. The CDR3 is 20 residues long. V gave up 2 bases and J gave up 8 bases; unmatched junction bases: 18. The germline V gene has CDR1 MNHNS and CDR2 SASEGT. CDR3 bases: TGTGCCAGCAGTGAATCTCTAGGACTAGCGGGAGTCCTATGGCGGCATGAGCAGTTCTTC. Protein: CASSESLGLAGVLWRHEQFF.

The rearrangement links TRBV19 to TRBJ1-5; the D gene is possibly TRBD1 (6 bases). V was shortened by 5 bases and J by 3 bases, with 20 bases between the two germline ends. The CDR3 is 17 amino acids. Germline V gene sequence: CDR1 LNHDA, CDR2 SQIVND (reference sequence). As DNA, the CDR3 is TGTGCCAGTAGTCCCTGGACAGATTCGGCCCTCAATCAGCCCCAGCATTTT. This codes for CASSPWTDSALNQPQHF.

The CDR3 protein is CASSPRQGLNQPQHF. CDR3 nucleotides: TGTGCCAGCTCACCACGCCAGGGACTAAATCAGCCCCAGCATTTT. The V call is TRBV18, the J call TRBJ1-5; the D gene is possibly TRBD1 (5 bases). This CDR3 region has 15 residues. The germline CDR1 and CDR2 sequences are KGHSH and LQKENI. V was clipped by 1 base and J by 4 bases, with 11 bases between them.

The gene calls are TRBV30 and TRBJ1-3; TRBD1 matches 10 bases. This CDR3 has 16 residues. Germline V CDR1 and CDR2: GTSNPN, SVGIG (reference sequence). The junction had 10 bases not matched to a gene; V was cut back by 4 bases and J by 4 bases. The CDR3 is CAWTRGQGLGGNTIYF. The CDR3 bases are TGTGCCTGGACCAGGGGACAGGGGCTGGGGGGAAACACCATATATTTT.

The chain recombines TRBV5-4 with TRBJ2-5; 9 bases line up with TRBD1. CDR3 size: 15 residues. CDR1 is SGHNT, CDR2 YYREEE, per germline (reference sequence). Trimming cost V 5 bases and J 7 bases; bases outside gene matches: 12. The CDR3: CASRRTGVVVGTQYF. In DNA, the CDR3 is TGTGCCAGCAGAAGGACAGGGGTGGTCGTGGGGACCCAGTACTTC.

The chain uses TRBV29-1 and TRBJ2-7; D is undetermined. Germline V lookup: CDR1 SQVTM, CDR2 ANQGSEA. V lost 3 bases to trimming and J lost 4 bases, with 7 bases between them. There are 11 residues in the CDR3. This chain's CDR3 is CSVDTSYEQYF. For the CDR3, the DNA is TGCAGCGTTGACACTTCTTACGAGCAGTACTTC.